This T cell receptor (beta chain) was documented in a study of CXCR3-negative and CXCR3-positive naive CD8 T cells. This CDR3 contains 13 residues. Germline values: CDR1 SGHDT, CDR2 YYEEEE. Study-wide results and limits: Naive CXCR3-negative and CXCR3-positive cells had similar TRBV-TRBJ usage; memory differed. Upon cryopreservation, CXCR3 expression partially decreased, and most assays used fresh PBMCs. TRB CDR3 properties were used to infer TCR strength, and surface CD5 was comparable between naive subsets. Relative to memory CD8+ cells, whose diversity was much lower, both naive subsets had comparably high diversity.

As concerns this clonotype: The antigen remains undetermined.

Preparation of TRB cDNA libraries relied on 5' RACE carrying UMI labels. Reanalyzing the 5' RACE reads, TCRdb keeps one entry per CDR3 protein, without DNA. The sample totals tens of thousands of distinct CDR3 sequences. V and J are TRBV5-6 and TRBJ2-2. This receptor was identified in a human donor in good health. Some clones in this sample may be carry-over from other donors' samples. Sequencing used memory CD8+ T cells from blood. The CDR3: CASSLRRTGELFF.